Shown below are 30 T cell receptor beta chains from a single sample sequenced in a study of CD8 T cells in ankylosing spondylitis (dated by TCRdb to about 2017). The library was obtained by 5' RACE. Instrument on record: Illumina HiSeq 2500. TCRdb itself trimmed the public reads at Q25 with fastp, ran MiXCR and retained productive beta chains. Rows with a matching CDR3 protein are joined into one entry that keeps the most common DNA and genes. The sample records approximately 200,000 distinct CDR3 sequences, 9.5% to 15% of which are singletons. 16% of the sample comes from the top ten. What was sequenced was blood, either unsorted or a sorted T cell fraction (not recorded which). These receptors were collected from a male donor with ankylosing spondylitis or in good health (not recorded which).

At least ten counts were recorded for this clonotype. The chain is built from TRBV15 and TRBJ2-5; no firm D call. The CDR3 runs to 13 residues. Per the germline V gene, CDR1 is LNHNV and CDR2 is YYDKDF (reference sequence). V was cut by 0 bases and J by 2 bases, with 4 bases left in between. CDR3 DNA sequence: TGTGCCACCAGCAGAGATCAACAAGAGACCCAGTACTTC. Its translation: CATSRDQQETQYF.

The chain joins TRBV3-1 to TRBJ1-2, with 7 bases fitting TRBD1. Germline CDR1 reads LGHDT; CDR2 reads YNNKEL (reference sequence). This CDR3 spans 17 amino acids. V was pared by 0 bases and J by 3 bases, with 10 bases of the junction left unmatched. The DNA of the CDR3 is TGTGCCAGCAGCCAAGATTATAGAGGACAGGAGGACTATGGCTACACCTTC. Protein product: CASSQDYRGQEDYGYTF.

Remarks on this clonotype: The junction departs from the called germline gene at one end, perhaps through a read error. CDR3 coding DNA: TGCGCCACCAGCTTGGGCACTAATCTGGAAGAGACCCAGTACTTC. Translated, it gives CATSLGTNLEETQYF. The V call is TRBV5-1, the J call TRBJ2-5; unclear D gene. The CDR3 extends over 15 amino acids. CDR1 is SGHRS, CDR2 YFSETQ, per germline.

This rearrangement joins TRBV7-9 to TRBJ1-5; D call uncertain. Germline V lookup: CDR1 SEHNR, CDR2 FQNEAQ (reference sequence). This CDR3 comprises 12 residues. V was trimmed by 1 base and J by 7 bases, leaving 5 bases between them. This CDR3 reads CASSLDDQPQHF. CDR3 in DNA: TGTGCCAGCAGCTTAGATGACCAGCCCCAGCATTTT.

In its sample, this clonotype was seen a few times. The CDR3: CASSQYRDSPLHF. As DNA, the CDR3 is TGTGCCAGCAGTCAATACAGGGATTCACCCCTCCACTTT. V and J are TRBV6-1 and TRBJ1-6; D perhaps matches TRBD1 (6 bases). Trimming removed 5 bases at V and 8 bases at J, with 10 bases between. CDR3 length equals 13 residues. CDR1 is MNHNS and CDR2 is SASEGT in the germline V gene.

This clonotype was seen many times. One end of the junction varies from germline; a read error may be responsible. The chain joins TRBV5-1 to TRBJ2-3; 9 bases agree with TRBD1. The germline gives CDR1 SGHRS, CDR2 YFSETQ. The CDR3 sequence is 14 residues long. The CDR3 nucleotides are TGTGCCAGCAGCTTGGGACAGGGATCAGATACGCAGTATTTT. Its protein is CASSLGQGSDTQYF.

This clonotype was recorded a few times. The CDR3 sequence is CASSWGQGVNEQFF. CDR3 DNA: TGCGCCAGCAGCTGGGGACAGGGAGTCAATGAGCAGTTCTTC. The chain carries TRBV5-1 and TRBJ2-1; TRBD1 agrees at 9 bases. Germline-derived CDR1 and CDR2 are SGHRS and YFSETQ. After removal of 3 bases from V and 6 bases from J, the junction contained 4 bases not matched to a gene. The CDR3 spans 14 residues. Complete variable domain (other parts from reference TRBV5-1 and TRBJ2-1): KAGVTQTPRYLIKTRGQQVTLSCSPISGHRSVSWYQQTPGQGLQFLFEYFSETQRNKGNFPGRFSGRQFSNSRSEMNVSTLELGDSALYLCASSWGQGVNEQFFGPGTRLTVL.

This clonotype was seen only a few times. The chain links TRBV5-1 to TRBJ2-1, with TRBD2 identical over 13 bases. Germline assignment: CDR1 SGHRS and CDR2 YFSETQ. The CDR3 is 15 residues long. Trimming took 4 bases from V and 7 from J; bases not matched to a gene: 5. This chain's CDR3 is CASSPGTSGTNEQFF. The CDR3 DNA reads as TGCGCCAGCAGCCCCGGGACTAGCGGGACGAATGAGCAGTTCTTC.

This clonotype came up many times. The chain is built from TRBV7-9 and TRBJ2-1, with 7 bases lining up with TRBD2. This CDR3 region has 17 residues. The V gene end was trimmed by 1 base and the J gene end by 5 bases; junction bases not matched to a gene: 11. Germline assignment: CDR1 SEHNR and CDR2 FQNEAQ (reference sequence). The CDR3 coding sequence is TGTGCCAGCAGCTTAGGCGCCTGGGTAGCGGGCCACAATGAGCAGTTCTTC. This sequence encodes CASSLGAWVAGHNEQFF.

This clonotype was found once. The chain has TRBV6-1 and TRBJ2-7; 9 bases fit TRBD2. V dropped 11 bases and J dropped 3; count of bases not matched to a gene: 8. Germline assignment: CDR1 MNHNS and CDR2 SASEGT. This CDR3 comprises 13 residues. The CDR3 loop is CAAEIAGDYEQYF. DNA of the CDR3: TGTGCCGCAGAGATAGCGGGGGACTACGAGCAGTACTTC.

This clonotype was picked up many times. The chain recombines TRBV6-1 with TRBJ2-7, with 13 bases that match TRBD2. The ends lost 8 bases at V and 8 bases at J; junction bases unmatched: 12. Germline V gives CDR1 MNHNS, CDR2 SASEGT. This CDR3 has 15 residues. The CDR3 DNA sequence: TGTGCCAGCGAGAATTCCGGGACTAGCGGGGATCAGCAGTACTTC. Encoded protein: CASENSGTSGDQQYF.

The chain combines TRBV4-1 with TRBJ1-1, with D maybe TRBD1 (5 bases). V lost 8 bases, J lost 1 base, and 17 bases lay in between. Germline V gene data show CDR1 as MGHRA and CDR2 as YSYEKL. This CDR3 is 15 amino acids long. The CDR3 DNA reads as TGCGCCAGCGGAAGGGGCCCTGACCCGAACACTGAAGCTTTCTTT. This translates into CASGRGPDPNTEAFF.

The rearrangement joins TRBV3-1 to TRBJ2-7; D is unresolved. Looked up from germline, CDR1 is LGHDT and CDR2 is YNNKEL (reference sequence). This CDR3 spans 15 amino acids. The ends were cut back, 1 base at V and 2 bases at J, with 12 bases in the middle. The CDR3 sequence: CASSQVGALAYEQYF. The CDR3 nucleotides read TGTGCCAGCAGCCAAGTTGGAGCCCTTGCCTACGAGCAGTACTTC.

The sample holds a few counts of this clonotype. The chain joins TRBV14 to TRBJ2-5; D uncertain. The CDR3 totals 12 residues. Per the germline V gene, CDR1 is SGHDN and CDR2 is FVKESK. Trimming removed 1 base at V and 7 bases at J, with 7 bases between. The CDR3 here is CASSQGLSTQYF. In DNA, the CDR3 is TGTGCCAGCAGCCAAGGACTTTCGACCCAGTACTTC.

This clonotype was seen at least ten times. The chain joins TRBV5-1 to TRBJ1-4; D unclear. V lost 0 bases and J 5 bases, leaving 8 bases between the germline ends. This CDR3 has 14 amino acids. Germline values: CDR1 SGHRS, CDR2 YFSETQ. The CDR3 bases are TGCGCCAGCAGCTTGGGCCAGAGCAATGAAAAACTGTTTTTT. Amino acid sequence: CASSLGQSNEKLFF. The variable domain in full, with the rest retrieved from reference TRBV5-1 and TRBJ1-4, is KAGVTQTPRYLIKTRGQQVTLSCSPISGHRSVSWYQQTPGQGLQFLFEYFSETQRNKGNFPGRFSGRQFSNSRSEMNVSTLELGDSALYLCASSLGQSNEKLFFGSGTQLSVL.

The chain is built from TRBV19 and TRBJ2-7; maybe TRBD1 (5 bases). V shed 1 base and J shed 6 bases, with 13 bases lying between them. Looked up from germline, CDR1 is LNHDA and CDR2 is SQIVND (reference sequence). This CDR3 contains 14 residues. CDR3 protein: CASSIAASGREQYF. DNA for the CDR3: TGTGCCAGTAGTATAGCCGCCTCAGGGCGCGAGCAGTACTTC.

This clonotype was observed a few times. This chain joins TRBV5-8 and TRBJ1-1, with D unresolved. The CDR3 is 12 amino acids. Germline CDR1 is SGHTS and CDR2 is YDEGEE. V was cut by 4 bases and J by 2 bases, with 6 bases left in between. The CDR3 spells CASSPINTEAFF. As DNA, the CDR3 is TGTGCCAGCAGCCCCATAAACACTGAAGCTTTCTTT.

V is TRBV5-1 and J is TRBJ1-1, with TRBD1 matching over 7 bases. There are 15 residues in the CDR3. J lost 3 bases, V lost 5 bases, and 10 bases had no gene match. CDR1 is SGHRS, CDR2 YFSETQ, per germline. The DNA for the CDR3 is TGCGCCAGCAGGCCCCGGGGACAGCTTTACACTGAAGCTTTCTTT. It yields the protein CASRPRGQLYTEAFF. Complete variable domain (other parts from reference TRBV5-1 and TRBJ1-1): KAGVTQTPRYLIKTRGQQVTLSCSPISGHRSVSWYQQTPGQGLQFLFEYFSETQRNKGNFPGRFSGRQFSNSRSEMNVSTLELGDSALYLCASRPRGQLYTEAFFGQGTRLTVV.

This sequence joins TRBV7-9 and TRBJ2-7; 7 bases agree with TRBD1. This CDR3 contains 16 residues. J lost 2 bases, V lost 5 bases, and 12 bases had no gene match. The germline V gene has CDR1 SEHNR and CDR2 FQNEAQ (reference sequence). CDR3 sequence reads: CASSPPIGTETYEQYF. The CDR3 DNA is TGTGCCAGCAGCCCCCCCATAGGGACAGAGACCTACGAGCAGTACTTC.

In this sample, this clonotype turned up a few times. This chain's CDR3 is CSVDSGGGEQYF. For the CDR3, the DNA is TGCAGCGTTGATAGTGGGGGAGGAGAGCAGTACTTC. The chain employs TRBV29-1 and TRBJ2-7; tentatively, D is TRBD2 (6 bases). The CDR3 contains 12 residues. Germline-derived CDR1 and CDR2 are SQVTM and ANQGSEA. Trimming pared 3 bases from V and 7 bases from J, leaving 13 bases between.

This clonotype was counted a few times. The rearrangement links TRBV3-1 to TRBJ1-1, with unresolved D. CDR1 is LGHDT, CDR2 YNNKEL, per germline (reference sequence). V shed 1 base and J shed 0 bases, with 15 bases lying between them. The CDR3 spans 17 residues. In DNA form, the CDR3 reads TGTGCCAGCAGCCAAGTCATCCGGGTCTCCATGAACACTGAAGCTTTCTTT. Protein product: CASSQVIRVSMNTEAFF.

This clonotype was observed at least ten times. The chain carries TRBV12-3 or TRBV12-4 and TRBJ2-7; no definite D call. The V and J ends lost 3 bases and 5 bases respectively, with 11 bases between them. The CDR3 runs 13 residues. The CDR3 nucleotides are TGTGCCAGCAGTTTCACCCAAGCGAACGAGCAGTACTTC. Protein sequence: CASSFTQANEQYF.

In its sample, this clonotype was seen a few times. The chain recombines TRBV12-3 or TRBV12-4 with TRBJ2-2; no clear D. V lost 2 bases, J lost 10 bases, and 5 bases lay in between. The CDR3 has 11 amino acids. CDR3 protein: CASSLSEELFF. DNA for the CDR3: TGTGCCAGCAGTTTATCGGAGGAGCTGTTTTTT.

This clonotype was observed a single time. V is TRBV7-6 and J is TRBJ2-1; a weak D match, TRBD1 (5 bases). V was clipped by 1 base and J by 0 bases, with 16 bases between them. The CDR3 runs 18 residues. CDR1 SGHVS and CDR2 FNYEAQ come from the germline V gene. CDR3 sequence (DNA): TGTGCCAGCAGCTTAGAGGAGCCAGGGCAGAGCTCCTACAATGAGCAGTTCTTC. This translates into CASSLEEPGQSSYNEQFF.

This clonotype is labeled large. The chain joins TRBV12-3 or TRBV12-4 to TRBJ2-7, with TRBD1 identical over 8 bases. With V trimmed by 5 bases and J by 3 bases, 9 bases remained unmatched. The length of the CDR3 is 15 residues. The CDR3 reads CASSSPRTGNYEQYF. DNA for the CDR3: TGTGCCAGCAGTAGCCCTAGGACAGGGAACTACGAGCAGTACTTC.

The chain is built from TRBV5-1 and TRBJ2-1; 12 bases agree with TRBD2. The CDR3 spans 16 residues. V trimming: 3 bases; J trimming: 6 bases; junction bases outside the gene matches: 7. CDR1 SGHRS and CDR2 YFSETQ come from the germline V gene. The DNA of the CDR3 is TGCGCCAGCAGCTCCCTAGCGGGGGGGCCCTCCAATGAGCAGTTCTTC. It translates to CASSSLAGGPSNEQFF.

This clonotype was seen ten or more times. V and J are TRBV27 and TRBJ1-5; D remains ambiguous. From germline, CDR1 is MNHEY and CDR2 SMNVEV (reference sequence). Trimming took 6 bases from V and 0 from J, leaving 6 bases between them. The CDR3 runs 13 residues. The CDR3 reads CASSPYSNQPQHF. The DNA for the CDR3 is TGTGCCAGCAGCCCCTATAGCAATCAGCCCCAGCATTTT.

This clonotype was found a few times. The chain links TRBV27 to TRBJ2-2, with a tentative D call TRBD1 (6 bases). The CDR3 consists of 14 residues. The germline V and J ends were trimmed by 6 bases and 6 bases, with 14 bases remaining between them. Germline assignment: CDR1 MNHEY and CDR2 SMNVEV (reference sequence). This CDR3 is CASSSRNRAGELFF. CDR3 nucleotides: TGTGCCAGCAGCTCGCGAAACAGGGCCGGGGAGCTGTTTTTT.

The gene calls are TRBV5-1 and TRBJ2-7; D remains unclear. Germline V gives CDR1 SGHRS, CDR2 YFSETQ. CDR3 size: 14 residues. Between the trimmed V and J ends, which lost 10 bases and 0 bases, there was a span of 17 bases. CDR3 sequence: CAPSRPDYSYEQYF. CDR3 bases: TGCGCCCCCAGCCGTCCGGATTACTCCTACGAGCAGTACTTC.

This clonotype was detected only once. This chain connects TRBV13 to TRBJ2-7; D call uncertain. The CDR3 totals 14 residues. V was shortened by 3 bases and J by 1 base, with 10 bases between the two germline ends. CDR1 PRHDT and CDR2 FYEKMQ come from the germline V gene (reference sequence). CDR3 nucleotides: TGTGCCAGCAGCTTCCAGTTTAAATCCTACGAGCAGTACTTC. Its translation is CASSFQFKSYEQYF.